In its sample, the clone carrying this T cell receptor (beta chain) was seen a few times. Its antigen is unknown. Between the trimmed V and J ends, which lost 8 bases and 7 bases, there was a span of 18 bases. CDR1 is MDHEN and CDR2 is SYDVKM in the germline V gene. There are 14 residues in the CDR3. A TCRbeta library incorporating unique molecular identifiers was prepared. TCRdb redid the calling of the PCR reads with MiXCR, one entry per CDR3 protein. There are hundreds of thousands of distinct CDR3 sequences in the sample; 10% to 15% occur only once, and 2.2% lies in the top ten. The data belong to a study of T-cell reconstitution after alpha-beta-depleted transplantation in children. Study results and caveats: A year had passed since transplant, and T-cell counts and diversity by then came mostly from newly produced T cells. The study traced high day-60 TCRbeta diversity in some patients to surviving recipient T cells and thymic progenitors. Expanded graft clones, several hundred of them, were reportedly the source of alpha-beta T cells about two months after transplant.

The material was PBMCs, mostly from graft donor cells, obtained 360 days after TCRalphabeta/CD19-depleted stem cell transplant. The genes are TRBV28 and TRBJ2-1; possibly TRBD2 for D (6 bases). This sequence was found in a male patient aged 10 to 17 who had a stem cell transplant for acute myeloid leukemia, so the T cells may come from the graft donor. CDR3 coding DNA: TGTGCCAGCGGATCCTGGAGGGGTGGGAATGAGCAGTTCTTC. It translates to CASGSWRGGNEQFF.